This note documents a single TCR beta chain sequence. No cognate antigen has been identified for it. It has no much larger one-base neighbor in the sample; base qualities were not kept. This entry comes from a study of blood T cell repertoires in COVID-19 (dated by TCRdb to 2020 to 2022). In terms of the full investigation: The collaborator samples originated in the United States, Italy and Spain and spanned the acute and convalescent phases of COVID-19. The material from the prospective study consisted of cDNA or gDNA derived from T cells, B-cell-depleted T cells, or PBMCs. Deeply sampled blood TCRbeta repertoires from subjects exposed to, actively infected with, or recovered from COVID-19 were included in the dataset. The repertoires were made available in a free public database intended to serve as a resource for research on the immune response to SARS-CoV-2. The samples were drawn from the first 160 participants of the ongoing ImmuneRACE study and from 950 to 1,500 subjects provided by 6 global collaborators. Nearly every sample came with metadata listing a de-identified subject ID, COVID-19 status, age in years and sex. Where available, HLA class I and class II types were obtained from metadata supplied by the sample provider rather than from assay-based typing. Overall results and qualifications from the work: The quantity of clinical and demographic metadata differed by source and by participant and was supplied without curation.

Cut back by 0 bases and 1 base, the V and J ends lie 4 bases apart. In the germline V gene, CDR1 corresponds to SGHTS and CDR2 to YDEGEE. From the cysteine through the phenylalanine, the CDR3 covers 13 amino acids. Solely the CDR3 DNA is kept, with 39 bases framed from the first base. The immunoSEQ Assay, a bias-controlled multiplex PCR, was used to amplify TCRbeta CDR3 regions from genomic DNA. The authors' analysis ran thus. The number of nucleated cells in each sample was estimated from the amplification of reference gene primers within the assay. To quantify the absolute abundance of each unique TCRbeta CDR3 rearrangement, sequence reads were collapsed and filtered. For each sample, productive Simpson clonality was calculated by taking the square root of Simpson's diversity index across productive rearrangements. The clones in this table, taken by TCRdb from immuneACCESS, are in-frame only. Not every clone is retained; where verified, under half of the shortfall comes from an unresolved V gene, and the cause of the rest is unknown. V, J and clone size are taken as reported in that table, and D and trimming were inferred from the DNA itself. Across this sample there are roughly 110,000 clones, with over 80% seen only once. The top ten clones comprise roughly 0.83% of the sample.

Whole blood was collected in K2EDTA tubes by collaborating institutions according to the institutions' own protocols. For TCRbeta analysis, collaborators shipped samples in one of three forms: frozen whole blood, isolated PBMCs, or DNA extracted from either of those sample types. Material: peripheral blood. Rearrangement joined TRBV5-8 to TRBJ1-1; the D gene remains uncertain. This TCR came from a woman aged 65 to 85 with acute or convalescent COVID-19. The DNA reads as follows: TGTGCCAGCAGCTTGGTCCGGAACACTGAAGCTTTCTTT. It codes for CASSLVRNTEAFF.